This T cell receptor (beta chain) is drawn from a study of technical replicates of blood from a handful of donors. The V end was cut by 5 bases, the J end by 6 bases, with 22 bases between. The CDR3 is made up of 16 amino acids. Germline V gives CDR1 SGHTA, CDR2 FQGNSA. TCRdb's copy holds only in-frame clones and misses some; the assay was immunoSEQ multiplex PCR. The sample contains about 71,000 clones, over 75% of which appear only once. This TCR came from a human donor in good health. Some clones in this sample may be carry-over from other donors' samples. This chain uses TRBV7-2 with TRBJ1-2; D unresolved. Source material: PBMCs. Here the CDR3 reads CASSLHQTWADDGYTF. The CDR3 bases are TGTGCCAGCAGCCTCCACCAAACTTGGGCAGACGATGGCTACACCTTC. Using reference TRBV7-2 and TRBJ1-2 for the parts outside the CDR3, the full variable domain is GAGVSQSPSNKVTEKGKDVELRCDPISGHTALYWYRQSLGQGLEFLIYFQGNSAPDKSGLPSDRFSAERTGGSVSTLTIQRTQQEDSAVYLCASSLHQTWADDGYTFGSGTRLTVV.